Shown below are 14 T cell receptor beta chains from a single sample sequenced in a study of identical twins. TCRdb reprocessed the 5' RACE reads with MiXCR, giving one entry per CDR3 protein. The table lists hundreds of thousands of distinct CDR3 sequences, over 9% of them singletons. These data were likewise used in another study, on yellow fever vaccine responses in identical twins.

Source material: PBMCs. The origin of the receptors is a woman aged 18-29 years in good health.

V usage is TRBV10-2 and J usage is TRBJ2-7; D gene ambiguous. V lost 3 bases to trimming and J lost 0 bases, with 12 bases between them. From germline, CDR1 is WSHSY and CDR2 SAAADI. This CDR3 is built from 15 residues. Here the CDR3 DNA reads TGCGCCAGCAGTGACAGCACCTTGAGCTCCTACGAGCAGTACTTC. Its protein product is CASSDSTLSSYEQYF.

The chain couples TRBV4-1 to TRBJ1-2, with D hard to call. The CDR3 is 17 residues long. The V end was cut by 0 bases, the J end by 8 bases, with 22 bases between. Germline lookup yields CDR1 MGHRA and CDR2 YSYEKL. CDR3 DNA sequence: TGCGCCAGCAGCCAAGATTTAGTAACTGTTATGTCGGTCGGCTACACCTTC. Amino acid sequence: CASSQDLVTVMSVGYTF.

The table lists this clonotype with a few counts. The CDR3 spells CASGPTSGAAYEQYF. CDR3 sequence (DNA): TGTGCCAGCGGCCCTACTAGCGGAGCTGCCTACGAGCAGTACTTC. The chain has TRBV6-1 and TRBJ2-7; 8 bases fit TRBD2. CDR3 length: 15 amino acids. V lost 8 bases, J lost 2 bases, and 11 bases stayed unmatched. The germline V gene has CDR1 MNHNS and CDR2 SASEGT.

This clonotype has a count of ten or more. The chain uses TRBV10-3 and TRBJ2-5; 7 bases fit TRBD2. The CDR3 spans 15 residues. V lost 10 bases to trimming and J lost 2 bases; unmatched junction nucleotides: 13. The germline CDR1 and CDR2 sequences are ENHRY and SYGVKD. The DNA of the CDR3 is TGTGCCACGGCTACTAGCGCGACTACTCAAGAGACCCAGTACTTC. Protein sequence: CATATSATTQETQYF.

J is TRBJ2-3 and V is TRBV5-1; 10 positions match TRBD1. V shed 0 bases and J 5 bases; nucleotides not matched to a gene: 9. CDR1 is SGHRS and CDR2 is YFSETQ in the germline V gene. The CDR3 extends over 17 amino acids. The CDR3 bases are TGCGCCAGCAGCTTGGGGTTAGGGACAGGGGTCGTAGATACGCAGTATTTT. Translating gives CASSLGLGTGVVDTQYF.

This clonotype has only a few counts. This rearrangement joins TRBV24-1 to TRBJ2-3; TRBD2 matches at 11 bases. The CDR3 is 17 residues long. J lost 6 bases, V lost 3 bases, and 10 bases had no gene match. Germline CDR1 KGHDR, CDR2 SFDVKD. The CDR3 loop is CATSDRVAGGLGDTQYF. CDR3 DNA: TGTGCCACCAGTGATCGAGTAGCGGGAGGGCTCGGGGATACGCAGTATTTT.

The chain has TRBV9 and TRBJ1-2; TRBD1 is a possible D gene (5 bases). V was pared by 0 bases and J by 6 bases, with 12 bases between. Germline CDR1 is SGDLS and CDR2 is YYNGEE. The CDR3 runs 14 residues. CDR3 loop: CASSVGSREDGYTF. The CDR3 DNA is TGTGCCAGCAGCGTAGGATCCAGGGAGGATGGCTACACCTTC.

In its sample, this clonotype was seen a few times. The J gene is TRBJ2-7, the V gene TRBV18; no firm D call. Germline loops: CDR1 KGHSH, CDR2 LQKENI. The ends were cut back, 2 bases at V and 1 base at J, with 9 bases in the middle. CDR3 length equals 14 residues. CDR3 amino acids: CASSPGLGSYEQYV. In DNA form, the CDR3 reads TGTGCCAGCTCACCAGGGTTGGGATCCTACGAGCAGTACGTC.

This clonotype was detected a few times. J is TRBJ2-2 and V is TRBV7-3; 12 bases align to TRBD2. The CDR3 has 16 residues. V shed 5 bases and J 7 bases; nucleotides not matched to a gene: 8. From germline, CDR1 is SGHTA and CDR2 FQGTGA. The CDR3 DNA sequence: TGTGCCAGCAGCGATAGACTAGCGGGAGAGGGCGGGGAGCTGTTTTTT. This codes for CASSDRLAGEGGELFF. Combining the CDR3 with reference TRBV7-3 and TRBJ2-2 gives the whole variable domain GAGVSQTPSNKVTEKGKYVELRCDPISGHTALYWYRQSLGQGPEFLIYFQGTGAADDSGLPNDRFFAVRPEGSVSTLKIQRTERGDSAVYLCASSDRLAGEGGELFFGEGSRLTVL.

This clonotype has at least ten counts. V and J are TRBV24-1 and TRBJ2-7; no clear D gene. V lost 3 bases to trimming and J lost 10 bases, with 15 bases between them. This CDR3 is 13 amino acids long. Germline CDR1 KGHDR, CDR2 SFDVKD. The CDR3 loop is CATSDAGPKIQYF. CDR3 DNA: TGTGCCACCAGTGATGCCGGGCCGAAGATACAGTACTTC.

This clonotype has just a few counts. The chain carries TRBV2 and TRBJ2-5, with a tentative D call TRBD2 (5 bases). The germline V gene has CDR1 SNHLY and CDR2 FYNNEI. This CDR3 is 13 amino acids long. V gave up 9 bases and J gave up 5 bases, with 16 bases separating them. The CDR3 sequence is CARGQRATETQYF. The DNA of the CDR3 is TGTGCCAGGGGCCAGAGGGCGACGGAGACCCAGTACTTC.

This clonotype was observed a handful of times. The genes are TRBV18 and TRBJ1-4; no clear D. Germline V gene data show CDR1 as KGHSH and CDR2 as LQKENI. CDR3 length: 15 amino acids. Trimming cost V 2 bases and J 3 bases, with 10 bases left between them. The CDR3 coding sequence is TGTGCCAGCTCACCATACCGGGCTCCTAATGAAAAACTGTTTTTT. This sequence encodes CASSPYRAPNEKLFF.

Many counts were recorded for this clonotype. The rearrangement links TRBV10-3 to TRBJ2-7; tentative D call: TRBD1 (5 bases). Germline loops: CDR1 ENHRY, CDR2 SYGVKD. The V gene lost 10 bases and the J gene lost 0 bases, with 22 bases spanning the gap. The CDR3 is 16 amino acids. In DNA, the CDR3 is TGTGCCACCAATCCAGGGAATCCCCAGGCCTCCTACGAGCAGTACGTC. Translated, it gives CATNPGNPQASYEQYV.

The gene calls are TRBV28 and TRBJ2-7; tentatively, D is TRBD2 (6 bases). The germline V and J ends were trimmed by 5 bases and 3 bases, with 14 bases remaining between them. From germline, CDR1 is MDHEN and CDR2 SYDVKM. The CDR3 consists of 14 residues. Here the CDR3 reads CASSPGVLVYEQYF. The CDR3 DNA follows: TGTGCCAGCAGTCCGGGGGTGCTGGTCTACGAGCAGTACTTC.